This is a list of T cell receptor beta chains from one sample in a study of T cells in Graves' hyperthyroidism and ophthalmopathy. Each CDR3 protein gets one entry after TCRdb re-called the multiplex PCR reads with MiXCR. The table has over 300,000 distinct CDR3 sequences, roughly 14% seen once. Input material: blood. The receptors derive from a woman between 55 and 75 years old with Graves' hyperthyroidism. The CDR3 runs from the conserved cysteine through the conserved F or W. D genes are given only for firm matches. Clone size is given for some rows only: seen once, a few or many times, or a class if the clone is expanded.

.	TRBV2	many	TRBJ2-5	TGTGCCAGCAGGAGGGGCGGGTCGCAAGAGACCCAGTACTTC	CASRRGGSQETQYF
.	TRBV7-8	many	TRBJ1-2	TGTGCCAGCAGCCCGCGACAGAGTCGCGGCTACACCTTC	CASSPRQSRGYTF
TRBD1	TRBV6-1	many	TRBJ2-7	TGTGCCAGCAGCCCAGGGGGCGCTTCATACGAGCAGTACTTC	CASSPGGASYEQYF
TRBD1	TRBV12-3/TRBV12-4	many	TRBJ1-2	TGTGCCAGCAGTCCTCGGACAGGGGGCTATGGCTACACCTTC	CASSPRTGGYGYTF
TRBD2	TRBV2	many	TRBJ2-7	TGTGCCAGCAGTGCTCCCCTCGGAACTAGCGGAACCTACGAGCAGTACTTC	CASSAPLGTSGTYEQYF
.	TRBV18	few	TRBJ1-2	TGTGCCAGCTCACCGAGCCTAACCAGTACCTATGGCTACACCTTC	CASSPSLTSTYGYTF
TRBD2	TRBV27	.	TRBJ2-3	TGTGCCAGCAGTTTTTGGGGGGTCGGGCGGGAGGGCCAAGATACGCAGTATTTT	CASSFWGVGREGQDTQYF
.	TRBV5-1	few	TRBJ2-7	TGCGCCAGCAGGCGGACGGGCTACGAGCAGTACTTC	CASRRTGYEQYF
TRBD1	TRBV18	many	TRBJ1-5	TGTGCCAGCTCAGCCCAGGGGGCCGGCAATCAGCCCCAGCATTTT	CASSAQGAGNQPQHF
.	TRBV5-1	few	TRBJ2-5	TGCGCCAGCAGCTTTAGAGCGGCTCAAGAGACCCAGTACTTC	CASSFRAAQETQYF
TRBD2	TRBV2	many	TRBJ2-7	TGTGCCAGCACGAAGACTAGCGGGGTCTACGAGCAGTACTTC	CASTKTSGVYEQYF
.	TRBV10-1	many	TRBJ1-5	TGCGCCAACTTACCACAGAATAGCAATCAGCCCCAGCATTTT	CANLPQNSNQPQHF
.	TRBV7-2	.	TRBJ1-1	TGTGCCAGCAGCCTTACGGTAGAGCGCCGAGAGGGTGCTTTCTTT	CASSLTVERREGAFF
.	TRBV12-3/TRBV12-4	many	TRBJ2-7	TGTGCCAGCAGTTTAAGTGGTGAGGGAGGCTACGAGCAGTACTTC	CASSLSGEGGYEQYF
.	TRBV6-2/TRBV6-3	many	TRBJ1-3	TGTGCCAGCACTACCGGGACCTCTGGAAACACCATATATTTT	CASTTGTSGNTIYF
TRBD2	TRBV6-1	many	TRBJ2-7	TGTGCCAGCAGTTACTTACCCTCCGGGACTAGCGGGAACTACGAGCAGTACTTC	CASSYLPSGTSGNYEQYF
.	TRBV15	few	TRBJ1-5	TGTGCCACCAGCCCAGGGGTCCCGCGGGATCAGCCCCAGCATTTT	CATSPGVPRDQPQHF
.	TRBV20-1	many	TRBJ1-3	TGCAGTGCTAGACACCGCTCTGGAAACACCATATATTTT	CSARHRSGNTIYF
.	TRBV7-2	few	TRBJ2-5	TGTGCCAGCAGTCAGAGTTACCAAGAGACCCAGTACTTC	CASSQSYQETQYF
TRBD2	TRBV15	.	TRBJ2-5	TGTGCCACCAGCTGGGCGCGGGGGGGCCCTCAAGAGACCCAGTACTTC	CATSWARGGPQETQYF
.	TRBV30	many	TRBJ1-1	TGTGCCTGGGCGAGGGGCCAGAACACTGAAGCTTTCTTT	CAWARGQNTEAFF
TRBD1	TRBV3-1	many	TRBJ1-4	TGTGCCAGCAGCCTTGGACAGGGGGCAGATGAAAAACTGTTTTTT	CASSLGQGADEKLFF
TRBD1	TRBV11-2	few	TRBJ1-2	TGTGCCAGCAGCCAGATGACAGGGGGCTACGGCTATGGCTACACCTTC	CASSQMTGGYGYGYTF
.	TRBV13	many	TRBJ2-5	TGTGCCAGCAGCTCCTACAGGGCGGAGACCCAGTACTTC	CASSSYRAETQYF
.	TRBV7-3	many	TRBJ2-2	TGTGCCAGCAGCCCGACCCAGGGGTTCGAGCTGTTTTTT	CASSPTQGFELFF
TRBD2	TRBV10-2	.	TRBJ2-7	TGCGCCAGCTCGAGCGGGGAGGCCCTCGAGCAGTACTTC	CASSSGEALEQYF
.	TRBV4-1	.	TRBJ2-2	TGCGCCAGAAGCCAAGGGGCAGGGCGAACCGGGGAGCTGTTTTTT	CARSQGAGRTGELFF
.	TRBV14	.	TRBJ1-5	TGTGCCAGCAGCCAAGGAAGAAGTAATAGCAATCAGCCCCAGCATTTT	CASSQGRSNSNQPQHF
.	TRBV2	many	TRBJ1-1	TGTGCCAGCAGTGAATTTGGGGATAACAATGAAGCTTTCTTT	CASSEFGDNNEAFF
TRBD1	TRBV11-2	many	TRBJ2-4	TGTGCCAGCAGCTTTTTGGAGACAGGGGTTAAAAACATTCAGTACTTC	CASSFLETGVKNIQYF
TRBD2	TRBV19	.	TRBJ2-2	TGTGCCAGTAGTGATCCCCGGACTAGCGTCCTCTTAAACACCGGGGAGCTGTTTTTT	CASSDPRTSVLLNTGELFF
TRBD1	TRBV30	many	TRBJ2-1	TGTGCCTGGAAACGGGACAGGGTCTACAATGAGCAGTTCTTC	CAWKRDRVYNEQFF
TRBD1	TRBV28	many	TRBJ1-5	TGTGCCAGCAGTTTCACAGGGGGCCTTCAGCCCCAGCATTTT	CASSFTGGLQPQHF
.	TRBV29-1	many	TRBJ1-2	TGCAGCGTTAGACGCCTCCTGCGTGAAAACCTCATCTATGGCTACACCTTC	CSVRRLLRENLIYGYTF
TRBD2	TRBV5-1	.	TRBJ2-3	TGCGCCAGCAGCCTAAGAGCGGGAGCCAAAGCAGAGGCAAATACGCAGTATTTT	CASSLRAGAKAEANTQYF
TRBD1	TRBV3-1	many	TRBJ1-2	TGTGCCAGCAGCCAAGTCGGGACAGGGGGCTCTGGCTACACCTTC	CASSQVGTGGSGYTF
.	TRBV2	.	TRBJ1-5	TGTGCCAGCAGCTTGGATTTTGGAAGCAATCAGCCCCAGCATTTT	CASSLDFGSNQPQHF
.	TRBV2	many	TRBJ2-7	TGTGCCAGCAGTGAAAGGGGGACTGCCTACGAGCAGTACTTC	CASSERGTAYEQYF
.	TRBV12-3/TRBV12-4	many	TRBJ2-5	TGTGCCAGCAGTCCCGGCCGCCGAGAGACCCAGTACTTC	CASSPGRRETQYF
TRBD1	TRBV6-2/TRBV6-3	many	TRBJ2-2	TGTGCCAGCAGTTTCCGACAGGGGGCTACCGGGGAGCTGTTTTTT	CASSFRQGATGELFF
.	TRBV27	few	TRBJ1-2	TGTGCCAGCAGTTCCCGGGACACACACAATAACTATGGCTACACCTTC	CASSSRDTHNNYGYTF
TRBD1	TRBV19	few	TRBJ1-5	TGTGCCAGTAGTATAGAGGGACAGAATCAGCCCCAGCATTTT	CASSIEGQNQPQHF
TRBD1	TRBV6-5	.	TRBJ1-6	TGTGCCAGCAGTTACTCCTATCAGGGGGATTCACCCCTCCACTTT	CASSYSYQGDSPLHF
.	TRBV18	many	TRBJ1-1	TGTGCCAGCTCACTCCAGGACCAAAGGAACACTGAAGCTTTCTTT	CASSLQDQRNTEAFF
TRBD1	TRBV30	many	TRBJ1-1	TGTGCCTGGGTGGATCGGGGACAGGGGGGCACTGAAGCTTTCTTT	CAWVDRGQGGTEAFF